These 15 T cell receptor beta chains were all obtained from the same sample, sequenced in a study of vaccination effects on CD4 cells after COVID-19. Ahead of sequencing, the ViraFEST assay grew antigen-specific CD4+ T cells using viral peptide pools. Cells that had been cultured for 9 to 10 days were the source of isolated CD4+ T cells. None of the vaccinated had previously contracted SARS-CoV-2, and their nucleocapsid antibodies tested negative. Antigens for these TCRs are unknown. Measured with immunoSEQ multiplex PCR; TCRdb has only the in-frame clones, and not every one. The sample has 25,000 to 30,000 clones; more than 70% are singletons. This specimen was CD4+ T cells from PBMCs cultured with SARS-CoV-2 spike peptides, taken before COVID-19 vaccination. These receptors all stem from a human donor who received a COVID-19 vaccine.

The chain uses TRBV20-1 and TRBJ1-5; D remains unclear. The germline CDR1 and CDR2 sequences are DFQATT and SNEGSKA (reference sequence). V gave up 3 bases and J gave up 2 bases, with 11 bases separating them. CDR3 length: 14 residues. CDR3 region: CSASTGLGNQPQHF. The CDR3, as DNA: TGCAGTGCTAGTACCGGACTTGGCAATCAGCCCCAGCATTTT.

The V call is TRBV7-8, the J call TRBJ2-1, with D perhaps matching TRBD2 (5 bases). The CDR3 runs 13 residues. V dropped 5 bases and J dropped 8 bases, with 13 bases sitting between them. Germline CDR1 reads SGHVS; CDR2 reads FQNEAQ. The CDR3 here is CASSPPREDEQFF. As DNA, the CDR3 is TGTGCCAGCAGCCCCCCCCGGGAAGATGAGCAGTTCTTC.

This clone was detected only a few times. The chain joins TRBV6-5 to TRBJ1-1, with no clear D. The CDR3 contains 13 residues. CDR1 is MNHEY, CDR2 SVGAGI, per germline. V was trimmed by 5 bases and J by 4 bases, leaving 11 bases between them. The CDR3 spells CASSRTGSTEAFF. The CDR3 nucleotides are TGTGCCAGCAGTCGGACCGGGAGCACTGAAGCTTTCTTT.

The sample holds a few counts of this clone. The chain carries TRBV6-5 and TRBJ2-1; TRBD2 matches at 9 bases. Germline CDR1 reads MNHEY; CDR2 reads SVGAGI. CDR3 length equals 15 residues. The V segment lost 6 bases and the J segment 8 bases; nucleotides outside the gene matches: 11. Here the CDR3 reads CASRLFAGGRDEQFF. CDR3 in DNA: TGTGCCAGCAGGCTATTCGCGGGGGGGCGGGATGAGCAGTTCTTC.

The chain is built from TRBV3-1 (or the pseudogene TRBV3-2) and TRBJ1-1; 9 bases match TRBD1. Germline lookup yields CDR1 LGHDT and CDR2 YNNKEL (reference sequence). Trimming took 4 bases from V and 11 from J; bases not matched to a gene: 5. The CDR3 spans 12 residues. The CDR3 loop is CASSRGQGLAFF. The CDR3 DNA sequence: TGTGCCAGCAGCCGGGGACAGGGCTTGGCTTTCTTT.

This chain links TRBV5-6 with TRBJ1-2, with a weak D call TRBD1 (5 bases). Germline CDR1 and CDR2: SGHDT and YYEEEE. V gave up 4 bases and J gave up 4 bases, with 11 bases separating them. CDR3 length: 13 residues. The CDR3 region has the DNA TGTGCCAGCAGCGCCGGGACGGGCTATGGCTACACCTTC. Its protein product is CASSAGTGYGYTF.

V gene TRBV20-1 combines with J gene TRBJ2-5; TRBD1 matches at 9 bases. The CDR3 has 15 amino acids. Germline V lookup: CDR1 DFQATT, CDR2 SNEGSKA (reference sequence). V gave up 3 bases and J gave up 5 bases; unmatched junction bases: 10. CDR3 amino acids: CSASGGTGSRETQYF. The CDR3 region has the DNA TGCAGTGCTAGTGGGGGGACAGGGTCGCGCGAGACCCAGTACTTC.

The chain combines TRBV5-1 with TRBJ2-3; a possible D gene is TRBD1 (6 bases). CDR1 is SGHRS, CDR2 YFSETQ, per germline. This CDR3 contains 15 residues. Deletions cut 0 bases from V and 4 bases from J, with 12 bases between. The CDR3 region has the DNA TGCGCCAGCAGCTTGGGCCTCAACAGGGCAGATACGCAGTATTTT. It translates to CASSLGLNRADTQYF.

The V and J genes are TRBV7-2 and TRBJ2-2, with 8 bases fitting TRBD1. Germline CDR1 reads SGHTA; CDR2 reads FQGNSA. The CDR3 covers 15 residues. Trimming at V came to 5 bases and at J to 2 bases, leaving 4 bases not matched to a gene. As DNA, the CDR3 is TGTGCCAGCAGCACACAGGGGGGTAACACCGGGGAGCTGTTTTTT. This codes for CASSTQGGNTGELFF.

V usage is TRBV10-2 and J usage is TRBJ2-2; the D is unclear. In germline, CDR1 is WSHSY, CDR2 SAAADI. The CDR3 is 13 amino acids. The V end was cut by 2 bases, the J end by 3 bases, with 4 bases between. The DNA for the CDR3 is TGCGCCAGCAGTGAGGCATACACCGGGGAGCTGTTTTTT. Protein product: CASSEAYTGELFF.

This chain joins TRBV5-1 and TRBJ2-2, with TRBD1 matching over 8 bases. The germline V gene encodes CDR1 SGHRS and CDR2 YFSETQ. The CDR3 is made up of 15 amino acids. V was pared by 7 bases and J by 0 bases, with 5 bases of the junction left unmatched. DNA of the CDR3: TGCGCCAGCCACAGGGACAGGTCGAACACCGGGGAGCTGTTTTTT. It encodes CASHRDRSNTGELFF.

The J gene is TRBJ1-2, the V gene TRBV7-2; D gene ambiguous. The CDR3 consists of 16 residues. Germline CDR1 SGHTA, CDR2 FQGNSA. V was pared by 0 bases and J by 2 bases, with 13 bases between. CDR3: CASSLAGWQQNYGYTF. The CDR3 region has the DNA TGTGCCAGCAGCTTAGCCGGGTGGCAGCAGAACTATGGCTACACCTTC.

The V call is TRBV5-1, the J call TRBJ2-7; D possibly corresponds to TRBD2 (5 bases). Trimming pared 5 bases from V and 2 bases from J, leaving 11 bases between. CDR1 and CDR2 (germline): SGHRS, YFSETQ. The CDR3 covers 13 residues. The CDR3 DNA sequence: TGCGCCAGCAGTTACCCGGGAACCTACGAGCAGTACTTC. Residues: CASSYPGTYEQYF.

The gene calls are TRBV7-2 and TRBJ1-2, with 7 bases identical to TRBD1. The CDR3 contains 16 residues. Germline V gene sequence: CDR1 SGHTA, CDR2 FQGNSA. V was pared by 5 bases and J by 4 bases, with 13 bases of the junction left unmatched. This CDR3 reads CASSGEGRDSPYGYTF. CDR3 sequence (DNA): TGTGCCAGCAGCGGGGAGGGAAGGGACAGCCCCTATGGCTACACCTTC.

The V gene is TRBV7-2, the J gene TRBJ2-5; D might be TRBD2 (5 bases). Looked up from germline, CDR1 is SGHTA and CDR2 is FQGNSA. Deletions cut 3 bases from V and 2 bases from J, with 10 bases between. The CDR3 runs to 14 residues. CDR3 nucleotide sequence: TGTGCCAGCAGCTTTGCCCTAGCTCAAGAGACCCAGTACTTC. Translation: CASSFALAQETQYF.